These T cell receptor beta chains were read from a single sample in a study of T cells in localized non-small cell lung cancer. Sequencing was performed with immunoSEQ multiplex PCR; in TCRdb, only in-frame clones are kept and a portion is missing. The sample records 25,000 to 35,000 clones, over 75% being singletons. The sample was peripheral blood, taken before any cancer treatment. The receptors derive from a male donor aged 60 or over with stage III squamous cell lung carcinoma. Each CDR3 is given with its conserved first and last residue. D genes are given only for firm matches. Clone sizes are given selectively: once, few, many, or a class where the clone is expanded.

d_call: TRBD1
clone_size: NA
v_call: TRBV6-6
j_call: TRBJ1-5
cdr3_nt: TGTGCCAGCAGGACGGGACAGGGAGGCAATCAGCCCCAGCATTTT
cdr3_aa: CASRTGQGGNQPQHF

d_call: NA
clone_size: NA
v_call: TRBV5-4
j_call: TRBJ2-3
cdr3_nt: TGTGCCAGCAGTTTTGCGAATACGCAGTATTTT
cdr3_aa: CASSFANTQYF

d_call: NA
clone_size: NA
v_call: TRBV19
j_call: TRBJ1-5
cdr3_nt: TGTGCCAGTAGGATGGGGGTATCTGCCAATCAGCCCCAGCATTTT
cdr3_aa: CASRMGVSANQPQHF

d_call: NA
clone_size: NA
v_call: TRBV28
j_call: TRBJ1-6
cdr3_nt: TGTGCCAGCAGTCCCGACCGGGTTTTAGGATCACCCCTCCACTTT
cdr3_aa: CASSPDRVLGSPLHF

d_call: TRBD1
clone_size: NA
v_call: TRBV2
j_call: TRBJ1-5
cdr3_nt: TGTGCCAGCAGTTTTGACGCAGACAGGGGATTCAATCAGCCCCAGCATTTT
cdr3_aa: CASSFDADRGFNQPQHF

d_call: TRBD1
clone_size: NA
v_call: TRBV19
j_call: TRBJ2-6
cdr3_nt: TGTGCCAGTAGTATAGCACAGGGGGCAATAAGCTCTGGGGCCAACGTCCTGACTTTC
cdr3_aa: CASSIAQGAISSGANVLTF

d_call: NA
clone_size: NA
v_call: TRBV5-6
j_call: TRBJ2-5
cdr3_nt: TGTGCCAGCAGCTTGGCCTTCGGGACGGGTAAGGAGACCCAGTACTTC
cdr3_aa: CASSLAFGTGKETQYF

d_call: NA
clone_size: once
v_call: TRBV5-6
j_call: TRBJ2-3
cdr3_nt: TGTGCCAGCAGACTGCTAGGCAGAATCACAGATACGCAGTATTTT
cdr3_aa: CASRLLGRITDTQYF

d_call: TRBD1
clone_size: NA
v_call: TRBV18
j_call: TRBJ1-2
cdr3_nt: TGTGCCAGCTCAGTCGGACAGGGTAGAGGGGACACCTTC
cdr3_aa: CASSVGQGRGDTF

d_call: TRBD2
clone_size: NA
v_call: TRBV6-7
j_call: TRBJ2-7
cdr3_nt: TGTGCCAGCAGTTCTCCCGGGACTAGGAGTTCCTACGAGCAGTACTTC
cdr3_aa: CASSSPGTRSSYEQYF

d_call: NA
clone_size: NA
v_call: TRBV18
j_call: TRBJ2-4
cdr3_nt: TGTGCCAGCTCACCACCGGGGTCGTCCAAAAACATTCAGTACTTC
cdr3_aa: CASSPPGSSKNIQYF

d_call: NA
clone_size: NA
v_call: TRBV7-8
j_call: TRBJ2-2
cdr3_nt: TGTGCCAGCAGCTTGAGACAGCTAAACACCGGGGAGCTGTTTTTT
cdr3_aa: CASSLRQLNTGELFF

d_call: NA
clone_size: NA
v_call: TRBV6-1
j_call: TRBJ1-2
cdr3_nt: TGTGCCAGCGGCGCGGGGGGGACCCCCTATGGCTACACCTTC
cdr3_aa: CASGAGGTPYGYTF

d_call: TRBD2
clone_size: NA
v_call: TRBV9
j_call: TRBJ2-1
cdr3_nt: TGTGCCAGCAGCGTAGGTGGCGGGAGGGCCGGGGCCTACAATGAGCAGTTCTTC
cdr3_aa: CASSVGGGRAGAYNEQFF

d_call: TRBD2
clone_size: NA
v_call: TRBV7-3
j_call: TRBJ2-5
cdr3_nt: TGTGCCAGCAGCTTAAGCGGGGGAATGTCGGAGACCCAGTACTTC
cdr3_aa: CASSLSGGMSETQYF

d_call: NA
clone_size: NA
v_call: TRBV7-8
j_call: TRBJ1-2
cdr3_nt: TGTGCCAGCAGCTTGGATGGGAATGGCTACACCTTC
cdr3_aa: CASSLDGNGYTF

d_call: NA
clone_size: NA
v_call: TRBV15
j_call: TRBJ2-3
cdr3_nt: TGTGCCACCAGCAGATCGTTTAGTGCTGGTAGCACAGATACGCAGTATTTT
cdr3_aa: CATSRSFSAGSTDTQYF